This T cell receptor beta chain came from a study of blood T cell repertoires in COVID-19. The wider study: Sites across the United States, Italy and Spain contributed samples from acute and convalescent COVID-19. Nucleic acid was either cDNA or gDNA, and it came from T cells, B-cell-depleted T cells, or PBMCs.

V lost 4 bases and J lost 0, with 10 bases in between. Germline V gene lookup returns CDR1 SNHLY and CDR2 FYNNEI. This CDR3 contains 15 residues. In the study's own analysis: Amplification with reference gene primers provided the estimates of nucleated cell counts. Assay: immunoSEQ multiplex PCR; the TCRdb copy retains only in-frame clones and omits some. That table furnishes V, J and clone size, whereas the DNA furnished D and trimming. The data contain about 150,000 clones, approximately 83% of them singletons. This clonotype was obtained from an older man with acute or convalescent COVID-19. V gene TRBV2 combines with J gene TRBJ2-1; possibly TRBD2 for D (5 bases). Sample: peripheral blood. DNA for the CDR3: TGTGCCAGCAGTGTGGAGCGGAACTCCTACAATGAGCAGTTCTTC. Residues: CASSVERNSYNEQFF.